Here is one T cell receptor (beta chain) with its context. What it binds is not known. Generated by immunoSEQ multiplex PCR, the TCRdb table keeps only in-frame clones and is missing some. This table has around 2,100,000 clones, about 95% appearing once. This record belongs to a study of shared clonotypes between healthy human individuals. General study points: Compared with memory subsets, naive subsets generally had larger estimated richness. Some clonotypes were shared by all four sorted-subset donors, while others were not shared. The non-shared ones had lower generation probabilities than the shared ones.

The CDR3 covers 14 residues. Germline CDR1 is SGDLS and CDR2 is YYNGEE. Trimming shortened V by 4 bases and J by 4 bases, and 12 bases separated the two germline ends. Selected positively for CCR7 and CD45RO-negative, naive CD8 cells excluded terminally differentiated effector memory CD45RA+ cells. This TCR came from a man younger than 30 in good health. Sequenced material: naive CD8+ T cells sorted from blood. This chain connects TRBV9 to TRBJ1-5; weak D call: TRBD1 (6 bases). The CDR3 DNA is TGTGCCAGCAGCCCAGGGGTGGTTAATCAGCCCCAGCATTTT. Its translation: CASSPGVVNQPQHF.